These 27 T cell receptor beta chains were all obtained from the same sample, sequenced in a study of shared clonotypes between healthy human individuals. Measured with immunoSEQ multiplex PCR; TCRdb has only the in-frame clones, and not every one. The sample lists about 2,500,000 clones, more than 90% occurring once. The sequenced sample was naive CD4+ T cells sorted from blood. The subset denotes: CD45RA+ positively selected. Receptor source: a man aged 18 to 29 in good health.

V and J are TRBV5-1 and TRBJ1-4; 7 bases line up with TRBD1. Germline V gene data show CDR1 as SGHRS and CDR2 as YFSETQ. The J segment lost 6 bases and the V segment lost 4 bases, leaving 9 bases of the junction unmatched. The CDR3 extends over 15 amino acids. The CDR3 loop reads CASSEDTGEDEKLFF. The CDR3 nucleotides are TGCGCCAGCAGCGAGGACACAGGGGAGGATGAAAAACTGTTTTTT.

The V and J genes are TRBV9 and TRBJ2-5, with 10 bases aligning to TRBD1. After removal of 3 bases from V and 5 bases from J, the junction contained 13 bases not matched to a gene. CDR1 is SGDLS and CDR2 is YYNGEE in the germline V gene. There are 17 residues in the CDR3. The CDR3 region has the DNA TGTGCCAGCAGCGACTCGAAAGACAGGGGGCTGAGTGAGACCCAGTACTTC. Amino acid sequence: CASSDSKDRGLSETQYF.

The J gene is TRBJ2-2, the V gene TRBV5-1; the D is unclear. V dropped 0 bases and J dropped 9 bases, with 3 bases sitting between them. The CDR3 runs to 11 residues. Germline values: CDR1 SGHRS, CDR2 YFSETQ. DNA for the CDR3: TGCGCCAGCAGCTTGGACAGGGAGCTGTTTTTT. Its translation: CASSLDRELFF.

The rearrangement links TRBV9 to TRBJ2-3; D is unresolved. Trimming shortened V by 3 bases and J by 0 bases, and 11 bases separated the two germline ends. Per germline, CDR1 SGDLS and CDR2 YYNGEE. There are 15 residues in the CDR3. The CDR3 DNA sequence: TGTGCCAGCAGCGCCTTGAGCTCGAGCACAGATACGCAGTATTTT. Encoded protein: CASSALSSSTDTQYF.

V is TRBV23-1 and J is TRBJ2-2, with 7 positions matching TRBD2. TRBV23-1 is recorded as an ORF, its role being uncertain. V was pared by 6 bases and J by 5 bases, with 9 bases of the junction left unmatched. The CDR3 is 15 amino acids. The CDR3 region has the DNA TGCGCCAGCAGCCTCACGGGGGGTGGGACCGGGGAGCTGTTTTTT. Translating it yields CASSLTGGGTGELFF.

This chain links TRBV28 with TRBJ2-7; D possibly corresponds to TRBD1 (5 bases). Germline CDR1 reads MDHEN; CDR2 reads SYDVKM. V lost 7 bases to trimming and J lost 7 bases, with 14 bases between them. CDR3 length equals 12 residues. In DNA form, the CDR3 reads TGTGCCAGCAAATCCCCAGGGCGGGAGCAGTACTTC. Protein product: CASKSPGREQYF.

The gene calls are TRBV5-1 and TRBJ1-5; 7 bases are shared with TRBD1. The CDR3 runs to 15 residues. J lost 3 bases, V lost 6 bases, and 9 bases had no gene match. The germline gives CDR1 SGHRS, CDR2 YFSETQ. The CDR3 DNA is TGCGCCAGCACCCATCCGAAGGGGGCCAATCAGCCCCAGCATTTT. Protein sequence: CASTHPKGANQPQHF.

This chain connects TRBV9 to TRBJ1-3, with 9 bases identical to TRBD1. The germline CDR1 and CDR2 sequences are SGDLS and YYNGEE. The CDR3 totals 17 residues. With 3 bases clipped from V and 3 bases from J, the junction kept 10 bases outside the gene matches. This CDR3 is CASSGRQGESFGNTIYF. In DNA form, the CDR3 reads TGTGCCAGCAGCGGGAGACAGGGGGAAAGTTTTGGAAACACCATATATTTT. Using reference TRBV9 and TRBJ1-3 for the parts outside the CDR3, the full variable domain is DSGVTQTPKHLITATGQRVTLRCSPRSGDLSVYWYQQSLDQGLQFLIQYYNGEERAKGNILERFSAQQFPDLHSELNLSSLELGDSALYFCASSGRQGESFGNTIYFGEGSWLTVV.

The chain couples TRBV11-3 to TRBJ1-1, with no clear D. The germline V gene has CDR1 SGHNT and CDR2 YENEEA. The CDR3 runs to 12 residues. The germline V and J ends were trimmed by 3 bases and 7 bases, with 9 bases remaining between them. The CDR3: CASSLDRGEAFF. CDR3 bases: TGTGCCAGCAGCTTGGACCGTGGTGAAGCTTTCTTT.

The count of this clone is one. The rearrangement links TRBV19 to TRBJ2-7, with a weak D call TRBD2 (5 bases). The CDR3 length is 16 residues. Trimming took off 4 bases at V and 0 bases at J, with 16 bases between the two ends. The germline CDR1 and CDR2 sequences are LNHDA and SQIVND (reference sequence). CDR3 in DNA: TGTGCCAGTAGTACCGGTATGAGAGGGAGCTCCTACGAGCAGTACTTC. This gives the protein CASSTGMRGSSYEQYF. Looking up the rest from reference TRBV19 and TRBJ2-7 gives the full variable domain: DGGITQSPKYLFRKEGQNVTLSCEQNLNHDAMYWYRQDPGQGLRLIYYSQIVNDFQKGDIAEGYSVSREKKESFPLTVTSAQKNPTAFYLCASSTGMRGSSYEQYFGPGTRLTVT.

A remark on this clone: Other DNA sequences in this sample translate to the same CDR3. The chain recombines TRBV6-6 with TRBJ2-7; D is uncertain. Trimming took 2 bases from V and 5 from J, leaving 7 bases between them. The CDR3 has 12 amino acids. From germline, CDR1 is MNHNY and CDR2 SVGAGI (reference sequence). The CDR3 loop is CASSYLSNEQYF. As DNA, the CDR3 is TGTGCCAGCAGTTACCTTTCGAACGAGCAGTACTTC.

The V and J genes are TRBV19 and TRBJ2-7, with 8 bases lining up with TRBD1. Trimming cost V 8 bases and J 5 bases; bases outside gene matches: 14. This CDR3 comprises 15 residues. Germline V gene sequence: CDR1 LNHDA, CDR2 SQIVND (reference sequence). CDR3 in DNA: TGTGCCAGTTCTGTTACAGGGGGATCTCCTAACGAGCAGTACTTC. It yields the protein CASSVTGGSPNEQYF.

V gene TRBV30 combines with J gene TRBJ2-3, with TRBD2 matching over 13 bases. V shed 0 bases, J shed 6 bases, and the junction held 3 bases outside the gene matches. The CDR3 length is 15 residues. The germline CDR1 and CDR2 sequences are GTSNPN and SVGIG (reference sequence). This CDR3 reads CAWSVLAGGGDTQYF. CDR3 bases: TGTGCCTGGAGTGTACTAGCGGGAGGGGGGGATACGCAGTATTTT.

This chain joins TRBV7-2 and TRBJ2-2; D perhaps matches TRBD2 (6 bases). Between the trimmed V and J ends, which lost 4 bases and 5 bases, there was a span of 14 bases. The CDR3 covers 15 residues. CDR1 is SGHTA, CDR2 FQGNSA, per germline. The CDR3 bases are TGTGCCAGCAGCTCATCCCGGACTACAACCGGGGAGCTGTTTTTT. It specifies CASSSSRTTTGELFF.

V and J are TRBV6-1 and TRBJ2-2; 8 bases are a match to TRBD1. Trimming at V came to 7 bases and at J to 6 bases, leaving 4 bases not matched to a gene. CDR3 length: 13 residues. Germline assignment: CDR1 MNHNS and CDR2 SASEGT. As DNA, the CDR3 is TGTGCCAGCATTAAGGACAGGGCCGGGGAGCTGTTTTTT. This translates into CASIKDRAGELFF.

This chain uses TRBV7-2 with TRBJ1-2, with no clear D. Trimming removed 1 base from V and 8 bases from J, with 23 bases in between. CDR3 length: 17 amino acids. The germline V gene has CDR1 SGHTA and CDR2 FQGNSA. Written as DNA, the CDR3 is TGTGCCAGCAGCTTAGTAGATGGGGTTCGGTCTGTTCGGGGCTACACCTTC. Translation gives CASSLVDGVRSVRGYTF.

V usage is TRBV5-1 and J usage is TRBJ1-3, with D possibly matching TRBD1 (5 bases). The CDR3 sequence is 15 residues long. Germline V CDR1 and CDR2: SGHRS, YFSETQ. Trimming took 7 bases from V and 0 from J, leaving 14 bases between them. CDR3 residues: CASSLDGTSGNTIYF. CDR3 nucleotide sequence: TGCGCCAGCTCCCTCGATGGGACCTCTGGAAACACCATATATTTT.

The rearrangement uses TRBV28 and TRBJ2-1, with TRBD2 matching 10 bases. Germline V gene sequence: CDR1 MDHEN, CDR2 SYDVKM. The CDR3 consists of 16 residues. With 7 bases clipped from V and 3 bases from J, the junction kept 9 bases outside the gene matches. The CDR3 protein is CASISLAGDHYNEQFF. CDR3 coding DNA: TGTGCCAGCATCTCTCTAGCGGGAGACCACTACAATGAGCAGTTCTTC.

This clone has only a few counts. The rearrangement uses TRBV10-3 and TRBJ1-2, with 8 bases identical to TRBD1. This CDR3 is 13 amino acids long. With V trimmed by 5 bases and J by 8 bases, 7 bases remained unmatched. Looked up from germline, CDR1 is ENHRY and CDR2 is SYGVKD. The CDR3 DNA reads as TGTGCCATCAGTCCGGACAGGGAATGGGGCTACACCTTC. It is translated as CAISPDREWGYTF.

The chain is built from TRBV14 and TRBJ2-1; 12 nucleotides line up with TRBD2. J was trimmed by 4 bases and V by 4 bases; bases with no gene match: 5. The germline gives CDR1 SGHDN, CDR2 FVKESK. The CDR3 sequence is 16 residues long. The chain's CDR3 is CASSRWTSGVYNEQFF. The DNA for the CDR3 is TGTGCCAGCAGCCGGTGGACTAGCGGGGTGTACAATGAGCAGTTCTTC.

Of note for this clone: Other nucleotide sequences in the sample specify the same CDR3. The J gene is TRBJ2-5, the V gene TRBV15; no clear D gene. The CDR3 is made up of 12 amino acids. Germline V lookup: CDR1 LNHNV, CDR2 YYDKDF (reference sequence). Trimming cost V 1 base and J 2 bases, with 2 bases left between them. The CDR3 nucleotides are TGTGCCACCAGCAGAGGACAAGAGACCCAGTACTTC. This translates into CATSRGQETQYF.

This chain joins TRBV19 and TRBJ2-5; tentatively, D is TRBD2 (5 bases). The CDR3 covers 16 residues. Germline CDR1 reads LNHDA; CDR2 reads SQIVND (reference sequence). Trimming cost V 10 bases and J 1 base, with 22 bases left between them. CDR3 in DNA: TGTGCCACCCCCCCGGGTGTCGGACTCATCCAAGAGACCCAGTACTTC. It is translated as CATPPGVGLIQETQYF. Using reference TRBV19 and TRBJ2-5 for the parts outside the CDR3, the full variable domain is DGGITQSPKYLFRKEGQNVTLSCEQNLNHDAMYWYRQDPGQGLRLIYYSQIVNDFQKGDIAEGYSVSREKKESFPLTVTSAQKNPTAFYLCATPPGVGLIQETQYFGPGTRLLVL.

This chain joins TRBV18 and TRBJ1-1; no clear D. Looked up from germline, CDR1 is KGHSH and CDR2 is LQKENI. CDR3 size: 18 residues. With 2 bases removed from V and 1 base from J, the gap between germline ends came to 20 bases. CDR3 in amino acids: CASSPMKGVRGQNTEAFF. CDR3 DNA: TGTGCCAGCTCACCAATGAAGGGAGTGAGAGGTCAGAACACTGAAGCTTTCTTT.

The genes are TRBV11-2 and TRBJ2-3; 12 bases are a match to TRBD2. The CDR3 has 15 residues. Germline lookup yields CDR1 SGHAT and CDR2 FQNNGV. The junction had 5 bases not matched to a gene; V was cut back by 5 bases and J by 5 bases. The CDR3 reads CASSRLAGVGDTQYF. Here the CDR3 DNA reads TGTGCCAGCAGCCGACTAGCGGGAGTTGGAGATACGCAGTATTTT.

V usage is TRBV9 and J usage is TRBJ2-5; TRBD1 matches at 9 bases. The tail of the sequence fits TRBJ2-7 better, so the J call may be wrong. Germline CDR1 reads SGDLS; CDR2 reads YYNGEE. The CDR3 contains 14 residues. CDR3 coding DNA: TGTGCCAGCAGCCCATGGGACAGGGTCTACGAGCAGTACTTC. Protein: CASSPWDRVYEQYF.

The chain recombines TRBV25-1 with TRBJ1-2, with 7 bases lining up with TRBD1. With 4 bases clipped from V and 4 bases from J, the junction kept 9 bases outside the gene matches. Looked up from germline, CDR1 is MGHDK and CDR2 is SYGVNS. The CDR3 totals 15 residues. The CDR3 nucleotides are TGTGCCAGCAGTGGTGAGGGGGCGCGTCTCTATGGCTACACCTTC. Amino acids: CASSGEGARLYGYTF.

The CDR3 bases are TGTGCCAGCAGCCGCTTCCTAGGACAGGGAGATTCACCCCTCCACTTT. Translated: CASSRFLGQGDSPLHF. The genes are TRBV7-9 and TRBJ1-6; TRBD1 aligns across 8 bases. The CDR3 is 16 residues long. Germline lookup yields CDR1 SEHNR and CDR2 FQNEAQ (reference sequence). With V trimmed by 5 bases and J by 8 bases, 11 bases remained unmatched. The full variable domain, completed using reference TRBV7-9 and TRBJ1-6, is DTGVSQNPRHKITKRGQNVTFRCDPISEHNRLYWYRQTLGQGPEFLTYFQNEAQLEKSRLLSDRFSAERPKGSFSTLEIQRTEQGDSAMYLCASSRFLGQGDSPLHFGNGTRLTVT.